These 25 T cell receptor beta chains originate from one sample sequenced in a study of blood T cell repertoires in COVID-19. Profiled with immunoSEQ multiplex PCR; TCRdb holds only in-frame clones, not every one. This sample has under 250,000 clones, with more than 65% found just once. Sequenced material: peripheral blood. These receptors all stem from a woman aged 30 to 39 who had recovered from COVID-19.

This clone came up once. The chain has TRBV21-1 and TRBJ2-3; TRBD1 is the table's D call, not checked against the DNA. TRBV21-1 is a recognized pseudogene. The CDR3 contains 16 residues. The CDR3 protein is CASRGQGELITDTQYF. The CDR3 nucleotides read TGTGCCAGCAGGGGACAGGGGGAACTTATCACAGATACGCAGTATTTT.

The CDR3 reads CASSVGTGRGNIQYF. The DNA for the CDR3 is TGTGCCAGCAGCGTAGGCACGGGACGGGGGAACATTCAGTACTTC. V usage is TRBV9 and J usage is TRBJ2-4; weak D call: TRBD2 (6 bases). In germline, CDR1 is SGDLS, CDR2 YYNGEE. The germline V and J ends were trimmed by 0 bases and 7 bases, with 14 bases remaining between them. This CDR3 has 15 amino acids.

This clone was seen repeatedly, ten times or more. The genes are TRBV30 and TRBJ2-4, with D possibly TRBD1 on 6 matching bases. The CDR3 runs 11 residues. Germline assignment: CDR1 GTSNPN and CDR2 SVGIG (reference sequence). The V end lost 5 bases, the J end lost 4 bases, and 6 bases lay between the germline ends. CDR3 amino acids: CAWDRKNIQYF. The CDR3, as DNA: TGTGCCTGGGACAGGAAAAACATTCAGTACTTC.

The chain links TRBV14 to TRBJ2-1, with 11 bases aligning to TRBD2. The CDR3 totals 16 residues. The germline gives CDR1 SGHDN, CDR2 FVKESK. Unmatched junction bases numbered 11, after V lost 8 bases and J lost 5 bases. Written as DNA, the CDR3 is TGTGCCAGCTGCCCTTCGACTAGCGGGGTAAACAATGAGCAGTTCTTC. Its translation: CASCPSTSGVNNEQFF.

This chain joins TRBV4-1 and TRBJ1-5, with no clear D. Trimming stripped 0 bases from V and 4 bases from J, with 10 bases between. Germline values: CDR1 MGHRA, CDR2 YSYEKL. This CDR3 spans 15 amino acids. The DNA of the CDR3 is TGCGCCAGCAGCCAAGATGTAGCCCTAAATCAGCCCCAGCATTTT. It encodes CASSQDVALNQPQHF.

The chain employs TRBV5-1 and TRBJ2-2; D is unclear. CDR1 and CDR2 (germline): SGHRS, YFSETQ. The germline V and J ends were trimmed by 4 bases and 2 bases, with 9 bases remaining between them. The CDR3 spans 14 residues. Here the CDR3 reads CASSPWANTGELFF. The CDR3 bases are TGCGCCAGCAGCCCTTGGGCCAACACCGGGGAGCTGTTTTTT.

As concerns this clone: A junction end diverges from the germline sequence, so it may reflect a read error. This CDR3 is also generated by other DNA sequences in the sample. The chain combines TRBV11-2 with TRBJ2-7, with a weak D call TRBD1 (5 bases). The CDR3 sequence is 12 residues long. Germline CDR1 is SGHAT and CDR2 is FQNNGV. The CDR3 reads CASSLDSYEQYF. The CDR3 nucleotides read TGTGCCAGCAGCCTAGACAGTTACGAGCAGTACTTC.

The chain joins TRBV19 to TRBJ2-2, with 7 nucleotides matching TRBD2. The CDR3 contains 13 residues. Per germline, CDR1 LNHDA and CDR2 SQIVND (reference sequence). Trimming removed 4 bases from V and 6 bases from J; junction bases left unmatched: 2. The CDR3 sequence is CASSTSGAGELFF. Here the CDR3 DNA reads TGTGCCAGTAGTACTAGCGGTGCCGGGGAGCTGTTTTTT.

The chain employs TRBV7-9 and TRBJ1-2; D is uncertain. The ends were cut back, 3 bases at V and 0 bases at J, with 14 bases in the middle. This CDR3 spans 16 amino acids. Germline V CDR1 and CDR2: SEHNR, FQNEAQ (reference sequence). This CDR3 is CASSFPREGANYGYTF. The CDR3 DNA reads as TGTGCCAGCAGCTTCCCGAGGGAGGGTGCTAACTATGGCTACACCTTC.

This clone appeared a few times. This chain connects TRBV5-1 to TRBJ2-5; 8 nucleotides agree with TRBD1. The CDR3 runs to 15 residues. V shed 3 bases, J shed 5 bases, and the junction held 9 bases outside the gene matches. From germline, CDR1 is SGHRS and CDR2 YFSETQ. The CDR3 here is CASSSGDRRGETQYF. The CDR3 DNA is TGCGCCAGCAGCTCGGGGGACAGGCGTGGGGAGACCCAGTACTTC.

This clone came up a few times. This chain links TRBV11-2 with TRBJ2-7, with 11 nucleotides matching TRBD2. V dropped 5 bases and J dropped 0; count of bases not matched to a gene: 9. Germline assignment: CDR1 SGHAT and CDR2 FQNNGV. This CDR3 contains 17 residues. CDR3 sequence reads: CASSPSSGLADSYEQYF. Written as DNA, the CDR3 is TGTGCCAGCAGCCCCTCCTCGGGACTAGCGGACTCCTACGAGCAGTACTTC.

J is TRBJ2-1 and V is TRBV7-6; TRBD1 might be the D (6 bases). Germline CDR1 and CDR2: SGHVS and FNYEAQ. This CDR3 has 15 residues. The V and J ends lost 1 base and 5 bases respectively, with 12 bases between them. CDR3 sequence (DNA): TGTGCCAGCAGCTTAGAATTCGGGACACACAATGAGCAGTTCTTC. Protein product: CASSLEFGTHNEQFF.

V gene TRBV28 combines with J gene TRBJ1-4, with 7 nucleotides matching TRBD1. The CDR3 consists of 14 residues. With V trimmed by 7 bases and J by 10 bases, 12 bases remained unmatched. The V gene's germline CDR1 is MDHEN and CDR2 SYDVKM. The CDR3 here is CASTMRGQSGKLFF. In DNA form, the CDR3 reads TGTGCCAGCACCATGAGGGGACAGAGCGGAAAACTGTTTTTT.

The chain links TRBV6-2 or TRBV6-3 to TRBJ2-5; 10 bases map to TRBD1. Trimming cost V 2 bases and J 5 bases; bases outside gene matches: 5. The CDR3 is 15 amino acids. Germline values: CDR1 MNHEY, CDR2 SVGEGT. CDR3 region: CASSYATGGLETQYF. The CDR3 DNA reads TGTGCCAGCAGTTACGCGACAGGGGGCTTGGAGACCCAGTACTTC.

The chain combines TRBV5-4 with TRBJ1-6; weak D call: TRBD1 (5 bases). CDR3 size: 16 residues. Trimming took 7 bases from V and 7 from J, leaving 21 bases between them. Germline V gene lookup returns CDR1 SGHNT and CDR2 YYREEE (reference sequence). The CDR3 region has the DNA TGTGCCAGCTTTGACAAAATGCGGGGGGGGAATTCACCCCTCCACTTT. Translation: CASFDKMRGGNSPLHF.

This clone was detected only a few times. J is TRBJ1-5 and V is TRBV4-1, with D tentatively TRBD1 (5 bases). The germline V gene has CDR1 MGHRA and CDR2 YSYEKL. The CDR3 runs 16 residues. With 0 bases removed from V and 2 bases from J, the gap between germline ends came to 11 bases. CDR3 sequence (DNA): TGCGCCAGCAGCCAAGAGGGGGGGGTCGGCAATCAGCCCCAGCATTTT. Its protein product is CASSQEGGVGNQPQHF.

V usage is TRBV19 and J usage is TRBJ2-5, with 9 bases lining up with TRBD2. Trimming cost V 5 bases and J 3 bases; bases outside gene matches: 7. The germline CDR1 and CDR2 sequences are LNHDA and SQIVND (reference sequence). The CDR3 extends over 15 amino acids. CDR3 nucleotides: TGTGCCAGTAGTTCTGGGGCTAGCGGGAAAGAGACCCAGTACTTC. This codes for CASSSGASGKETQYF.

This clone was seen a single time. This chain uses TRBV18 with TRBJ1-6, with 7 nucleotides matching TRBD1. V gave up 4 bases and J gave up 7 bases; unmatched junction bases: 7. CDR1 is KGHSH and CDR2 is LQKENI in the germline V gene. The CDR3 loop spans 15 amino acids. The CDR3 nucleotides read TGTGCCAGCTCACTCCGGGACAGAGAAAATTCACCCCTCCACTTT. Amino acid sequence: CASSLRDRENSPLHF.

This sequence joins TRBV2 and TRBJ1-1, with D tentatively TRBD1 (6 bases). The CDR3 totals 13 residues. Trimming removed 4 bases from V and 4 bases from J, with 10 bases in between. The germline gives CDR1 SNHLY, CDR2 FYNNEI. CDR3 in amino acids: CASSAEQGTEAFF. Written as DNA, the CDR3 is TGTGCCAGCAGTGCCGAACAGGGCACTGAAGCTTTCTTT.

The rearrangement uses TRBV9 and TRBJ2-5, with D possibly TRBD2 on 6 matching bases. V was shortened by 0 bases and J by 5 bases, with 20 bases between the two germline ends. This CDR3 region has 17 residues. CDR1 SGDLS and CDR2 YYNGEE come from the germline V gene. The CDR3 protein is CASSVGGSGAFQETQYF. The DNA of the CDR3 is TGTGCCAGCAGCGTAGGGGGTAGCGGTGCCTTCCAGGAGACCCAGTACTTC.

The chain uses TRBV7-9 and TRBJ2-7; 8 bases fit TRBD2. CDR1 is SEHNR, CDR2 FQNEAQ, per germline (reference sequence). V trimming: 2 bases; J trimming: 0 bases; junction bases outside the gene matches: 6. The CDR3 runs 16 residues. The CDR3 here is CASSLLAGLSSYEQYF. The CDR3 DNA reads TGTGCCAGCAGCTTACTAGCGGGCTTGAGCTCCTACGAGCAGTACTTC.

The chain couples TRBV2 to TRBJ2-1; 13 nucleotides agree with TRBD2. This CDR3 contains 18 residues. The trim removed 4 bases at V and 9 bases at J, leaving 15 bases unmatched. Germline V gene lookup returns CDR1 SNHLY and CDR2 FYNNEI. The CDR3 bases are TGTGCCAGCAGTGGGAAGGATAGGACTAGCGGGAGATGGAGTGAGCAGTTCTTC. Protein product: CASSGKDRTSGRWSEQFF.

This clone appeared a few times. The V gene is TRBV6-5, the J gene TRBJ2-7, with TRBD2 matching over 10 bases. V shed 7 bases and J 5 bases; nucleotides not matched to a gene: 11. The germline V gene has CDR1 MNHEY and CDR2 SVGAGI. This CDR3 has 15 amino acids. CDR3 nucleotide sequence: TGTGCCAGCATCGACCCTAGCGGGAGTACCCACGAGCAGTACTTC. Protein sequence: CASIDPSGSTHEQYF.

V usage is TRBV6-5 and J usage is TRBJ1-1; D not certain. The CDR3 covers 15 residues. The germline gives CDR1 MNHEY, CDR2 SVGAGI. Trimming took off 0 bases at V and 6 bases at J, with 14 bases between the two ends. DNA for the CDR3: TGTGCCAGCAGTTACTCGAGTCAGCGTTTTTCTGAAGCTTTCTTT. This sequence encodes CASSYSSQRFSEAFF.

The J gene is TRBJ2-3, the V gene TRBV5-1; no clear D gene. V shed 5 bases and J shed 2 bases, with 12 bases lying between them. Germline V CDR1 and CDR2: SGHRS, YFSETQ. CDR3 size: 14 residues. CDR3 loop: CASSVAVFTDTQYF. CDR3 in DNA: TGCGCCAGCAGTGTGGCGGTATTCACAGATACGCAGTATTTT.